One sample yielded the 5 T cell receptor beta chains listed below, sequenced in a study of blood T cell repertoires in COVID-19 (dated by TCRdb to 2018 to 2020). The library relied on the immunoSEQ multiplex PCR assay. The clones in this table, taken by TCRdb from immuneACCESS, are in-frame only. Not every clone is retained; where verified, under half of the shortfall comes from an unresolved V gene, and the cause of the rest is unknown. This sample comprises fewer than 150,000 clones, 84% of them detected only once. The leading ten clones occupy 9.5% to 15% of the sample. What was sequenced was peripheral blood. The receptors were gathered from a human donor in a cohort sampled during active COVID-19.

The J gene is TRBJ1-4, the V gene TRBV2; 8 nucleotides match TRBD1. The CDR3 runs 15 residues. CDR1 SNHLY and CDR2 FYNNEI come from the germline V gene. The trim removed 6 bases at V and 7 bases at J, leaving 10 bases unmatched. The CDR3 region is CASSAQGTGTEKLFF. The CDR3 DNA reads TGTGCCAGCAGCGCCCAAGGGACAGGAACTGAAAAACTGTTTTTT.

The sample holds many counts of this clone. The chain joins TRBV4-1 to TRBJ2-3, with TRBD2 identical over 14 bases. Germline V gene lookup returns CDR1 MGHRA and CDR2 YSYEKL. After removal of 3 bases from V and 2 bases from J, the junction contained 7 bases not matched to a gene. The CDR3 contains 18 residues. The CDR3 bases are TGCGCCAGCAGCCAGTCCGGGACTAGCGGGGGCTACACAGATACGCAGTATTTT. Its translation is CASSQSGTSGGYTDTQYF.

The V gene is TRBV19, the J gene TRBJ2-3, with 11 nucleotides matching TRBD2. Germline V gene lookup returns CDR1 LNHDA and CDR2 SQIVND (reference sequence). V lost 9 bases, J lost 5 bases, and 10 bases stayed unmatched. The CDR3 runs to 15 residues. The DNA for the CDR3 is TGTGCCAGCCAACTAGCGGGGGCGCCTGGAGATACGCAGTATTTT. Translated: CASQLAGAPGDTQYF.

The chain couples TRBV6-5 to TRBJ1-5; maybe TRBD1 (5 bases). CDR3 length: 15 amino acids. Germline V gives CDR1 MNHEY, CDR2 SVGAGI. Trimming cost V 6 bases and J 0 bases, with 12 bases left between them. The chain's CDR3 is CASRRQGYSNQPQHF. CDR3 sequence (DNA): TGTGCCAGCAGGCGCCAGGGATATAGCAATCAGCCCCAGCATTTT.

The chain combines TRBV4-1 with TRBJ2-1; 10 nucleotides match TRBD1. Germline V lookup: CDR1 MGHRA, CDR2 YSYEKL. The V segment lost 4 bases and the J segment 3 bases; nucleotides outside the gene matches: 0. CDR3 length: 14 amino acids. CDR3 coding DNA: TGCGCCAGCAGCCGGACAGGGGGCTACAATGAGCAGTTCTTC. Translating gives CASSRTGGYNEQFF.